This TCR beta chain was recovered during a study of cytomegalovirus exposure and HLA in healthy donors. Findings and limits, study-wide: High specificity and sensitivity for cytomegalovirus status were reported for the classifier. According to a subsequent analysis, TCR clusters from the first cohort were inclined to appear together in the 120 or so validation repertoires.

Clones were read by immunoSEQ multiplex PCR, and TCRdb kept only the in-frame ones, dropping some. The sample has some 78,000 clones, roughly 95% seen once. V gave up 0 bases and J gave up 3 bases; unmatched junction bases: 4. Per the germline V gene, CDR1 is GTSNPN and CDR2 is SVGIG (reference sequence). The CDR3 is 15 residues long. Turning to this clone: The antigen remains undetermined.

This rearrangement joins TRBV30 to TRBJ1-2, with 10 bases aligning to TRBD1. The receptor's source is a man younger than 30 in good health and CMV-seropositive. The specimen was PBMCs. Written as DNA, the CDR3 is TGTGCCTGGAGTGTAAGGGACAGGGGCCACTATGGCTACACCTTC. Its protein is CAWSVRDRGHYGYTF.